This T cell receptor (beta chain) comes out of a study of PD-1 blockade in classical Hodgkin lymphoma. Data came from immunoSEQ multiplex PCR; TCRdb stores just in-frame clones and leaves some out. The table includes about 32,000 clones, around 81% detected once. Time point described: cycle 4 day 1 (C4D1), after six to seven weeks of nivolumab. All patients relapsed after autologous stem cell transplantation, and brentuximab vedotin exposure varied. Best responses fell into complete response, partial response or progressive disease. The germline V gene encodes CDR1 LNHDA and CDR2 SQIVND (reference sequence). The CDR3 has 14 amino acids. The V end was cut by 2 bases, the J end by 4 bases, with 11 bases between.

This clonotype originated in a human donor with classical Hodgkin lymphoma. Sequencing was performed on peripheral blood mononuclear cells (PBMCs), taken before the fourth cycle of nivolumab. The genes are TRBV19 and TRBJ1-1, with D perhaps TRBD1 (5 bases). CDR3 coding DNA: TGTGCCAGTAGTATAACCTCCGGGGGCACTGAAGCTTTCTTT. This codes for CASSITSGGTEAFF.